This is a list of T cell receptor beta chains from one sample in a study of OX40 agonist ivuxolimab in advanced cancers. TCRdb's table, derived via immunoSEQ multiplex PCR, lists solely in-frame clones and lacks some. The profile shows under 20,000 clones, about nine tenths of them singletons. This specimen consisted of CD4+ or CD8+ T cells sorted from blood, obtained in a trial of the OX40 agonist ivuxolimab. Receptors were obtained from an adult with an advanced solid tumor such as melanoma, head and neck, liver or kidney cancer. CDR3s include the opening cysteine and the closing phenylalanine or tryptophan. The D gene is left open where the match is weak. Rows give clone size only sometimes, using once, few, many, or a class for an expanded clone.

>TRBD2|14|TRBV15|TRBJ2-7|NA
CATSRGTSGGEQYF
TGTGCCACCAGCAGAGGGACTAGCGGGGGCGAGCAGTACTTC
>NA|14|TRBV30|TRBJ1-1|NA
CAWSARTGNTEAFF
TGTGCCTGGAGTGCCCGGACTGGGAACACTGAAGCTTTCTTT
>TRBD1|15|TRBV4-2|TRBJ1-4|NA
CASSQARTGSEKLFF
TGTGCCAGCAGCCAAGCGAGGACAGGGAGTGAAAAACTGTTTTTT
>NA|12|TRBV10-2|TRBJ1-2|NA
CASSDVLYGYTF
TGCGCCAGCAGTGATGTGCTCTATGGCTACACCTTC
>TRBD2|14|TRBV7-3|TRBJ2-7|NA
CASSLASGAYEQYF
TGTGCCAGCAGCTTAGCTAGCGGGGCCTACGAGCAGTACTTC
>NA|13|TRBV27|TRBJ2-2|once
CASSTQRGGELFF
TGTGCCAGCAGTACCCAAAGAGGCGGGGAGCTGTTTTTT
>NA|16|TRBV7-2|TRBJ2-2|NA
CASSYGIVSNTGELFF
TGTGCCAGCAGCTACGGGATCGTTTCGAACACCGGGGAGCTGTTTTTT
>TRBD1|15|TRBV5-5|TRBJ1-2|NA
CASSLETGKDYGYTF
TGTGCCAGCAGCTTGGAGACAGGGAAAGACTATGGCTACACCTTC
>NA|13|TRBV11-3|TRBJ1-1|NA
CASSLKPNTEAFF
TGTGCCAGCAGCTTAAAACCGAACACTGAAGCTTTCTTT
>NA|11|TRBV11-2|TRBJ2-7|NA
CASSLVGEQYF
TGTGCCAGCAGCTTAGTGGGAGAGCAGTACTTC
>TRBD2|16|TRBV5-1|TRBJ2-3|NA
CASSLGSSGAGDTQYF
TGCGCCAGCAGCTTGGGGTCTAGCGGAGCCGGAGATACGCAGTATTTT
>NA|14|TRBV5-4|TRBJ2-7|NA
CASSLSPQGYEQYF
TGTGCCAGCAGCTTGTCGCCACAAGGCTACGAGCAGTACTTC
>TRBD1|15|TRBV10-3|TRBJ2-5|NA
CAISESPGGRETQYF
TGTGCCATCAGTGAGTCGCCAGGGGGAAGAGAGACCCAGTACTTC
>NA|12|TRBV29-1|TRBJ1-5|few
CSATVGGQPQHF
TGCAGCGCCACCGTGGGAGGTCAGCCCCAGCATTTT
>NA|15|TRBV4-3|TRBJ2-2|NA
CASSQAPQGPGELFF
TGCGCCAGCAGCCAAGCCCCTCAGGGTCCCGGGGAGCTGTTTTTT
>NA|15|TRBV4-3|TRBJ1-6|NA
CASSRKGPGNSPLHF
TGCGCCAGCAGCCGAAAGGGCCCCGGGAATTCACCCCTCCACTTT
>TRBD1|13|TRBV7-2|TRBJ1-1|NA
CASRRDRNTEAFF
TGTGCCAGCAGGAGGGACAGAAACACTGAAGCTTTCTTT
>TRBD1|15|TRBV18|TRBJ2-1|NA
CASSSLGQGVNEQFF
TGTGCCAGCTCAAGCTTAGGGCAGGGGGTCAATGAGCAGTTCTTC
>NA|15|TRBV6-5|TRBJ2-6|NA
CASSYWGSGANVLTF
TGTGCCAGCAGTTACTGGGGCTCTGGGGCCAACGTCCTGACTTTC